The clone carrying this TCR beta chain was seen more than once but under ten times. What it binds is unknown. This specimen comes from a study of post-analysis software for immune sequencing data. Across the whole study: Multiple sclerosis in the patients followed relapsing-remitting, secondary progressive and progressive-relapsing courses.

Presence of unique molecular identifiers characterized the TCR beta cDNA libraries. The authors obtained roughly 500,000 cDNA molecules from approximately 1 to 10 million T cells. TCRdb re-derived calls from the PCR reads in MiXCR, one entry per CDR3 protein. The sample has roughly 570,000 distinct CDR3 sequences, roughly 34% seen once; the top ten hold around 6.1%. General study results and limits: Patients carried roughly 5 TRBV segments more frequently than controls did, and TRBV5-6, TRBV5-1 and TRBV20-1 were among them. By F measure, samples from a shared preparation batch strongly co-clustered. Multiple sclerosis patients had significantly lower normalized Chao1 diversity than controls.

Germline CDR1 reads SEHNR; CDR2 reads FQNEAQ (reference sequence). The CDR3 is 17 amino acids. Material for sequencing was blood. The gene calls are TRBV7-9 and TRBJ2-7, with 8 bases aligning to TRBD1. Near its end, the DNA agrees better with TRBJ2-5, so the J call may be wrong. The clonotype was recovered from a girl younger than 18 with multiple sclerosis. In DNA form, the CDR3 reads TGTGCCAGCAGCCGACCCAAGGGACAGGCCAACCAAGAGACCCAGTACTTC. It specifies CASSRPKGQANQETQYF.